Below, one T cell receptor (beta chain) is given with its context. No antigen is known for it. No much larger clonotype is one base removed from it; base qualities were not supplied. This entry is derived from a study of CD8 T cells in ankylosing spondylitis (TCRdb year 2017). For context, the study as a whole: To find TCR variants linked to disease, the study profiled T cell receptor beta repertoires in ankylosing spondylitis patients and healthy donors. Samples of peripheral blood were taken, and for ankylosing spondylitis patients, synovial fluid was collected as well. In total, the full study cohort was made up of nearly 110 healthy donors and about two dozen ankylosing spondylitis patients. Overall results and qualifications from the work: Some motif variants were previously reported in synovial fluid and blood of reactive arthritis patients, suggesting common disease-initiation mechanisms. Blood from ankylosing spondylitis patients appeared to be characterized by a TCR beta motif made up of seven or eight highly homologous amino acid variants. The disease-linked clones showed a CD8+ phenotype and occurred at relatively low frequencies in peripheral blood. The disease-linked clones were reported as significantly enriched in matched synovial fluid samples from ankylosing spondylitis patients.

Instrument used: Illumina MiSeq. Quantitative 5'-RACE with molecular barcodes was used to prepare TCR beta libraries. Per the source publication's procedure: A new computational method based on a probabilistic model of VDJ rearrangement was used to identify disease-linked TCR variants. The public reads were quality trimmed at Q25 with fastp and then assembled into clones with MiXCR by TCRdb, keeping productive beta chains. Identical CDR3 proteins give one entry, which carries the most common genes and DNA. These V and J calls originate from TCRdb's pipeline instead of the authors' own analysis. The sample table contains some 30,000 distinct CDR3 sequences; only one count was recorded for 12% to 15% of them. Around 40% of the sample is taken by the ten largest. V is clipped by 2 bases and J by 6 bases, and the sequence between their germline boundaries is 13 bases long. Reading from cysteine to phenylalanine, the CDR3 counts 15 amino acids. The sequence is cut down to CDR3 DNA, 45 bases in frame from base 1. CDR1 and CDR2, per the germline V gene, are MNHEY and SVGAGI.

The source is a male donor with ankylosing spondylitis or in good health (not recorded which). The receptor chain draws on TRBV6-5 and TRBJ2-2; D gene: possibly TRBD2, on 6 matching bases. Sequenced: blood. The CDR3 in this case is CASSYASGLAGELFF. The DNA sequence follows: TGTGCCAGCAGTTACGCCTCGGGACTGGCCGGGGAGCTGTTTTTT.